A selection of T cell receptor beta chains follows, all from one sample in a study of blood T cell repertoires in COVID-19. Produced via immunoSEQ multiplex PCR; TCRdb's table is partial and in-frame only. The data contain about 350,000 clones, approximately 91% of them singletons. The sample comprised PBMCs or T cells enriched from blood (not recorded which). The source is a woman aged 25-40 years who had been exposed to COVID-19. The CDR3 runs from the conserved cysteine through the conserved F or W. D genes are given only for firm matches. The size entry is marked missing in some rows and otherwise reads once, few, many or a size class.

D gene: NA
CDR3 length: 15
clone size: NA
V gene: TRBV19
J gene: TRBJ2-7
CDR3 protein: CASSLTQDSSYEQYF
CDR3 DNA: TGTGCCAGTAGTCTAACACAGGATTCCTCCTACGAGCAGTACTTC

D gene: NA
CDR3 length: 12
clone size: NA
V gene: TRBV7-9
J gene: TRBJ2-7
CDR3 protein: CASSFIPGEQYF
CDR3 DNA: TGTGCCAGCAGCTTTATCCCGGGCGAGCAGTACTTC

D gene: TRBD1
CDR3 length: 13
clone size: NA
V gene: TRBV5-6
J gene: TRBJ2-3
CDR3 protein: CASSWTGLDTQYF
CDR3 DNA: TGTGCCAGCAGCTGGACAGGGTTAGATACGCAGTATTTT

D gene: NA
CDR3 length: 16
clone size: NA
V gene: TRBV11-2
J gene: TRBJ2-2
CDR3 protein: CASSLAGGTNTGELFF
CDR3 DNA: TGTGCCAGCAGCTTAGCGGGCGGGACGAACACCGGGGAGCTGTTTTTT

D gene: NA
CDR3 length: 14
clone size: NA
V gene: TRBV6-5
J gene: TRBJ1-2
CDR3 protein: CASSYSAANYGYTF
CDR3 DNA: TGTGCCAGCAGTTACTCGGCAGCGAACTATGGCTACACCTTC

D gene: TRBD1
CDR3 length: 14
clone size: NA
V gene: TRBV6-5
J gene: TRBJ1-1
CDR3 protein: CASSPWTGHTEAFF
CDR3 DNA: TGTGCCAGCAGCCCCTGGACAGGACACACTGAAGCTTTCTTT

D gene: NA
CDR3 length: 12
clone size: few
V gene: TRBV28
J gene: TRBJ2-6
CDR3 protein: CASSFVGNVLTF
CDR3 DNA: TGTGCCAGCAGTTTTGTCGGCAACGTCCTGACTTTC

D gene: NA
CDR3 length: 15
clone size: NA
V gene: TRBV28
J gene: TRBJ1-2
CDR3 protein: CASSPIEGKYFGYTF
CDR3 DNA: TGTGCCAGCAGTCCCATTGAGGGCAAGTACTTCGGCTACACCTTC

D gene: NA
CDR3 length: 13
clone size: NA
V gene: TRBV7-6
J gene: TRBJ2-7
CDR3 protein: CASSPFRDYEQYF
CDR3 DNA: TGTGCCAGCAGCCCCTTTCGGGACTACGAGCAGTACTTC

D gene: NA
CDR3 length: 15
clone size: NA
V gene: TRBV6-2/TRBV6-3
J gene: TRBJ1-5
CDR3 protein: CASSYHQGTNQPQHF
CDR3 DNA: TGTGCCAGCAGTTACCATCAGGGGACGAATCAGCCCCAGCATTTT

D gene: NA
CDR3 length: 12
clone size: NA
V gene: TRBV28
J gene: TRBJ1-2
CDR3 protein: CASSMSLRGYTF
CDR3 DNA: TGTGCCAGCAGTATGTCCCTCCGGGGCTACACCTTC

D gene: TRBD1
CDR3 length: 17
clone size: NA
V gene: TRBV7-2
J gene: TRBJ1-5
CDR3 protein: CASSLAGGGQGNQPQHF
CDR3 DNA: TGTGCCAGCAGCTTAGCTGGAGGGGGACAGGGAAATCAGCCCCAGCATTTT

D gene: NA
CDR3 length: 14
clone size: NA
V gene: TRBV28
J gene: TRBJ1-1
CDR3 protein: CASILHGANTEAFF
CDR3 DNA: TGTGCCAGCATCCTCCATGGGGCGAACACTGAAGCTTTCTTT

D gene: NA
CDR3 length: 15
clone size: NA
V gene: TRBV11-3
J gene: TRBJ1-3
CDR3 protein: CASSQRQSSGNTIYF
CDR3 DNA: TGTGCCAGCAGCCAAAGACAGAGTTCTGGAAACACCATATATTTT

D gene: NA
CDR3 length: 13
clone size: NA
V gene: TRBV5-6
J gene: TRBJ1-1
CDR3 protein: CASSRTVGTEAFF
CDR3 DNA: TGTGCCAGCAGCCGGACAGTGGGCACTGAAGCTTTCTTT

D gene: NA
CDR3 length: 12
clone size: NA
V gene: TRBV19
J gene: TRBJ1-1
CDR3 protein: CASSFPLQEAFF
CDR3 DNA: TGTGCCAGTAGTTTTCCCTTACAGGAAGCTTTCTTT

D gene: NA
CDR3 length: 15
clone size: NA
V gene: TRBV27
J gene: TRBJ1-5
CDR3 protein: CASAGAWQINQPQHF
CDR3 DNA: TGTGCCAGCGCCGGAGCTTGGCAGATCAATCAGCCCCAGCATTTT

D gene: NA
CDR3 length: 15
clone size: NA
V gene: TRBV12-5
J gene: TRBJ2-5
CDR3 protein: CASGPRLGGEGTQYF
CDR3 DNA: TGTGCTAGTGGTCCCCGATTGGGGGGAGAAGGGACCCAGTACTTC

D gene: NA
CDR3 length: 13
clone size: NA
V gene: TRBV5-1
J gene: TRBJ2-2
CDR3 protein: CASSQQDTGELFF
CDR3 DNA: TGCGCCAGCAGTCAACAGGACACCGGGGAGCTGTTTTTT

D gene: NA
CDR3 length: 15
clone size: NA
V gene: TRBV18
J gene: TRBJ2-5
CDR3 protein: CASSPPSQYQETQYF
CDR3 DNA: TGTGCCAGCTCACCACCCTCCCAGTACCAAGAGACCCAGTACTTC

D gene: NA
CDR3 length: 15
clone size: NA
V gene: TRBV9
J gene: TRBJ1-6
CDR3 protein: CASSPGRDFWSPLHF
CDR3 DNA: TGTGCCAGCAGCCCGGGGAGGGATTTTTGGTCACCCCTCCACTTT

D gene: TRBD1
CDR3 length: 15
clone size: NA
V gene: TRBV2
J gene: TRBJ2-3
CDR3 protein: CASRRGQLHTDTQYF
CDR3 DNA: TGTGCCAGCAGGAGGGGGCAGCTTCACACAGATACGCAGTATTTT

D gene: NA
CDR3 length: 15
clone size: few
V gene: TRBV28
J gene: TRBJ2-7
CDR3 protein: CASNLAGTTTYEQYF
CDR3 DNA: TGTGCCAGCAACCTGGCGGGTACAACGACCTACGAGCAGTACTTC

D gene: NA
CDR3 length: 15
clone size: NA
V gene: TRBV5-6
J gene: TRBJ2-3
CDR3 protein: CASSFVLGGADTQYF
CDR3 DNA: TGTGCCAGCAGCTTTGTACTAGGAGGGGCGGATACGCAGTATTTT

D gene: NA
CDR3 length: 15
clone size: NA
V gene: TRBV6-5
J gene: TRBJ1-5
CDR3 protein: CASSRGRYSNQPQHF
CDR3 DNA: TGTGCCAGCAGCCGAGGCAGATATAGCAATCAGCCCCAGCATTTT

D gene: NA
CDR3 length: 12
clone size: NA
V gene: TRBV5-1
J gene: TRBJ2-7
CDR3 protein: CASSTQGYEQYF
CDR3 DNA: TGCGCCAGCAGCACACAGGGTTACGAGCAGTACTTC

D gene: TRBD2
CDR3 length: 15
clone size: NA
V gene: TRBV9
J gene: TRBJ2-1
CDR3 protein: CASGPGTSGSHEQFF
CDR3 DNA: TGTGCCAGCGGCCCTGGGACTAGCGGGAGTCATGAGCAGTTCTTC

D gene: TRBD2
CDR3 length: 15
clone size: NA
V gene: TRBV6-5
J gene: TRBJ2-5
CDR3 protein: CASRNWGGSQETQYF
CDR3 DNA: TGTGCCAGCAGGAACTGGGGCGGGAGCCAAGAGACCCAGTACTTC

D gene: TRBD1
CDR3 length: 14
clone size: NA
V gene: TRBV5-1
J gene: TRBJ2-7
CDR3 protein: CASSPGQGFYEQYF
CDR3 DNA: TGCGCCAGCAGCCCCGGACAGGGATTCTACGAGCAGTACTTC

D gene: NA
CDR3 length: 14
clone size: NA
V gene: TRBV25-1
J gene: TRBJ2-5
CDR3 protein: CASSDLSGVETQYF
CDR3 DNA: TGTGCCAGCAGTGACCTTTCAGGGGTTGAGACCCAGTACTTC

D gene: NA
CDR3 length: 10
clone size: NA
V gene: TRBV29-1
J gene: TRBJ2-1
CDR3 protein: CSVEGGRQFF
CDR3 DNA: TGCAGCGTTGAAGGGGGGCGGCAGTTCTTC

D gene: NA
CDR3 length: 15
clone size: NA
V gene: TRBV6-1
J gene: TRBJ1-5
CDR3 protein: CASSSGDYSNQPQHF
CDR3 DNA: TGTGCCAGCAGTTCGGGGGACTATAGCAATCAGCCCCAGCATTTT

D gene: NA
CDR3 length: 12
clone size: NA
V gene: TRBV5-6
J gene: TRBJ1-1
CDR3 protein: CASSRAGGEAFF
CDR3 DNA: TGTGCCAGCAGCCGGGCGGGCGGGGAAGCTTTCTTT

D gene: TRBD1
CDR3 length: 15
clone size: NA
V gene: TRBV3-1/TRBV3-2
J gene: TRBJ2-7
CDR3 protein: CASSRTRGQGYEQYF
CDR3 DNA: TGTGCCAGCAGCCGTACCCGGGGACAGGGCTACGAGCAGTACTTC

D gene: TRBD1
CDR3 length: 14
clone size: NA
V gene: TRBV13
J gene: TRBJ2-5
CDR3 protein: CASSTGQVGETQYF
CDR3 DNA: TGTGCCAGCAGCACAGGACAGGTCGGAGAGACCCAGTACTTC

D gene: TRBD2
CDR3 length: 17
clone size: once
V gene: TRBV9
J gene: TRBJ2-3
CDR3 protein: CASSVTGTSGRGDTQYF
CDR3 DNA: TGTGCCAGCAGCGTAACGGGGACTAGCGGGAGGGGAGATACGCAGTATTTT

D gene: NA
CDR3 length: 13
clone size: NA
V gene: TRBV6-6
J gene: TRBJ1-2
CDR3 protein: CASNPQENYGYTF
CDR3 DNA: TGTGCCAGCAACCCACAGGAGAACTATGGCTACACCTTC

D gene: NA
CDR3 length: 15
clone size: NA
V gene: TRBV28
J gene: TRBJ1-4
CDR3 protein: CASSYGTETNEKLFF
CDR3 DNA: TGTGCCAGCAGTTATGGGACTGAGACTAATGAAAAACTGTTTTTT

D gene: TRBD1
CDR3 length: 15
clone size: NA
V gene: TRBV5-1
J gene: TRBJ1-4
CDR3 protein: CASSLVQGAHEKLFF
CDR3 DNA: TGCGCCAGCAGCTTGGTACAGGGGGCGCATGAAAAACTGTTTTTT

D gene: TRBD1
CDR3 length: 17
clone size: NA
V gene: TRBV9
J gene: TRBJ1-2
CDR3 protein: CASSVDPQGGRSYGYTF
CDR3 DNA: TGTGCCAGCAGCGTCGACCCCCAGGGGGGAAGGTCTTATGGCTACACCTTC

D gene: NA
CDR3 length: 15
clone size: NA
V gene: TRBV18
J gene: TRBJ1-1
CDR3 protein: CASSSGVPGVTEAFF
CDR3 DNA: TGTGCCAGCTCATCCGGGGTCCCCGGAGTAACTGAAGCTTTCTTT

D gene: TRBD1
CDR3 length: 15
clone size: NA
V gene: TRBV27
J gene: TRBJ2-5
CDR3 protein: CASSSTGTGEETQYF
CDR3 DNA: TGTGCCAGCAGTTCCACAGGGACAGGGGAAGAGACCCAGTACTTC